The rows below give T cell receptor beta chains drawn from one sample of a study of a mutant IDH1 vaccine in newly diagnosed glioma. Antigens of these TCRs are unknown. The data were produced by immunoSEQ multiplex PCR, yet TCRdb's version contains in-frame clones alone and is incomplete. The table records 77,000 or so clones, 75% to 90% of them present only once. The sequencing used PBMCs, collected from a glioma patient whose treatment included an IDH1 peptide vaccine. The receptors shown here come from a woman aged 45-60 years with glioma. CDR3s include the opening cysteine and the closing phenylalanine or tryptophan. A D gene is named only where the DNA matches it firmly. Not all rows give a size; the values are once, few, many and, for expanded clones, a class.

TRBJ2-3 TRBD2 TRBV5-1 . CASSSGLAAFTDTQYF TGCGCCAGCAGCTCCGGACTAGCGGCATTCACAGATACGCAGTATTTT
TRBJ2-1 . TRBV18 . CASSPLNFLGANEQFF TGTGCCAGCTCACCACTTAACTTCCTGGGAGCCAATGAGCAGTTCTTC
TRBJ1-5 . TRBV28 . CASLRAYSNQPQHF TGTGCCAGCCTCCGGGCTTATAGCAATCAGCCCCAGCATTTT
TRBJ2-7 TRBD1 TRBV10-3 . CAIRPGQGDEQYF TGTGCCATCAGGCCGGGACAGGGGGACGAGCAGTACTTC
TRBJ1-1 . TRBV5-1 few CASRGQNTEAFF TGCGCCAGTAGAGGGCAGAACACTGAAGCTTTCTTT
TRBJ1-1 . TRBV4-1 . CASSQYSQTVNTEAFF TGCGCCAGCAGCCAATACTCTCAAACAGTGAACACTGAAGCTTTCTTT
TRBJ2-1 TRBD2 TRBV5-1 . CASSFRTSGSTYEQFF TGCGCCAGCAGCTTCCGGACTAGCGGGAGTACCTATGAGCAGTTCTTC
TRBJ2-7 . TRBV6-5 . CASRAVRAYPYEQYF TGTGCCAGCAGGGCTGTAAGGGCGTACCCCTACGAGCAGTACTTC
TRBJ1-5 . TRBV28 . CASRSATFDSNQPQHF TGTGCCAGCAGAAGCGCGACATTCGATAGCAATCAGCCCCAGCATTTT
TRBJ1-1 TRBD1 TRBV29-1 . CSVGPGQGSMNTEAFF TGCAGCGTAGGCCCGGGACAGGGTTCCATGAACACTGAAGCTTTCTTT
TRBJ2-7 TRBD2 TRBV7-9 . CASSFRLAGGEQYF TGTGCCAGCAGCTTCCGACTAGCGGGAGGGGAGCAGTACTTC
TRBJ1-2 . TRBV29-1 . CSVDGTDYGYTF TGCAGCGTTGACGGGACCGACTATGGCTACACCTTC
TRBJ2-1 TRBD2 TRBV11-2 . CASSSGLAGGLIPYNEQFF TGTGCCAGCAGCTCGGGACTAGCGGGAGGGCTGATCCCCTACAATGAGCAGTTCTTC
TRBJ1-2 . TRBV4-1 few CASSRRQGGGYGYTF TGCGCCAGCAGCCGACGCCAGGGCGGGGGGTATGGCTACACCTTC
TRBJ2-2 TRBD2 TRBV28 once CASSFPSTGTSGNTGELFF TGTGCCAGCAGTTTCCCATCTACCGGGACTAGCGGGAACACCGGGGAGCTGTTTTTT
TRBJ1-1 TRBD1 TRBV6-5 . CASSHVTGVNTEAFF TGTGCCAGCAGTCACGTGACAGGGGTAAACACTGAAGCTTTCTTT
TRBJ2-7 . TRBV28 once CASSFSVTQKARYEQYF TGTGCCAGCAGTTTTTCTGTAACTCAAAAAGCTCGGTACGAGCAGTACTTC
TRBJ1-1 . TRBV9 . CASSERAGPLGNTEAFF TGTGCCAGCAGCGAGAGGGCAGGTCCCCTGGGGAACACTGAAGCTTTCTTT
TRBJ2-3 TRBD1 TRBV4-1 . CASSNRQGAINTQYF TGCGCCAGCAGCAATAGACAGGGGGCGATCAATACGCAGTATTTT
TRBJ2-1 . TRBV6-5 . CASSYSTGVGEQFF TGTGCCAGCAGTTACTCGACCGGGGTCGGTGAGCAGTTCTTC
TRBJ2-5 TRBD2 TRBV13 few CASSHRLAGFQETQYF TGTGCCAGCAGCCACAGACTAGCGGGGTTCCAAGAGACCCAGTACTTC
TRBJ2-1 . TRBV28 few CASSLIGGEQFF TGTGCCAGCAGTTTAATCGGGGGTGAGCAGTTCTTC
TRBJ1-5 . TRBV6-4 . CASSSQVNQPQHF TGTGCCAGCAGCTCGCAGGTAAATCAGCCCCAGCATTTT
TRBJ2-1 . TRBV4-2 . CASSQDLGRNEQFF TGTGCCAGCAGCCAAGATTTAGGGCGGAATGAGCAGTTCTTC
TRBJ1-4 . TRBV28 . CASSFGGINEKLFF TGTGCCAGCAGTTTTGGGGGAATAAATGAAAAACTGTTTTTT
TRBJ2-7 TRBD1 TRBV19 . CASSNRGFSYEQYF TGTGCCAGTAGTAACAGGGGGTTCTCCTACGAGCAGTACTTC
TRBJ2-7 . TRBV5-4 . CASSSGSKGRYEQYF TGTGCCAGCAGCTCCGGCTCAAAGGGACGCTACGAGCAGTACTTC
TRBJ2-1 TRBD2 TRBV18 . CASSAGTSGRLNEQFF TGTGCCAGCTCCGCGGGGACTAGCGGGAGACTTAATGAGCAGTTCTTC
TRBJ1-2 TRBD1 TRBV5-4 once CASSSPTGASYGYTF TGTGCCAGCAGCTCCCCTACAGGGGCCAGCTATGGCTACACCTTC
TRBJ2-5 . TRBV7-9 . CASSARTQETQYF TGTGCCAGCAGCGCGAGGACACAAGAGACCCAGTACTTC
TRBJ2-7 . TRBV29-1 . CSVVASNLEQYF TGCAGCGTTGTGGCCAGTAATCTCGAGCAGTACTTC
TRBJ2-1 TRBD2 TRBV29-1 . CSVGQRGAYNEQFF TGCAGCGTTGGTCAGCGGGGGGCCTACAATGAGCAGTTCTTC
TRBJ2-7 TRBD2 TRBV6-1 . CASNLAGTSYEQYF TGTGCCAGCAACCTAGCGGGAACCTCCTACGAGCAGTACTTC